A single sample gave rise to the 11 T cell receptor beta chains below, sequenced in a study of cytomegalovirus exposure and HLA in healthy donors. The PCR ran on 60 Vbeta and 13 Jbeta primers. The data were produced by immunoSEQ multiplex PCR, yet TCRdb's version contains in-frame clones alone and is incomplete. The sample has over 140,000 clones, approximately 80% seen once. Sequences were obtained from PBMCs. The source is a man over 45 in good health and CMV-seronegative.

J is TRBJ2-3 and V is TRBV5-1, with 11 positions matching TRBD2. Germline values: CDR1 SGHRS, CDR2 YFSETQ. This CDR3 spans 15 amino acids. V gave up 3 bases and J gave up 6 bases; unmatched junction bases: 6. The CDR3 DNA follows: TGCGCCAGCAGCTCGGCTAGCGGGAGGCGGGATACGCAGTATTTT. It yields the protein CASSSASGRRDTQYF. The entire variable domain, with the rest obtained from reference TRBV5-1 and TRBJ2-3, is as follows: KAGVTQTPRYLIKTRGQQVTLSCSPISGHRSVSWYQQTPGQGLQFLFEYFSETQRNKGNFPGRFSGRQFSNSRSEMNVSTLELGDSALYLCASSSASGRRDTQYFGPGTRLTVL.

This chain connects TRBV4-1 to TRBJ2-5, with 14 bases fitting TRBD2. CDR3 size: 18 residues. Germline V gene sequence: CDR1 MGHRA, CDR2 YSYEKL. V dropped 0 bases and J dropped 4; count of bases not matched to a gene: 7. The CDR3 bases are TGCGCCAGCAGCCAAGATCCTCAGACTAGCGGGAGGGCAGAGACCCAGTACTTC. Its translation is CASSQDPQTSGRAETQYF.

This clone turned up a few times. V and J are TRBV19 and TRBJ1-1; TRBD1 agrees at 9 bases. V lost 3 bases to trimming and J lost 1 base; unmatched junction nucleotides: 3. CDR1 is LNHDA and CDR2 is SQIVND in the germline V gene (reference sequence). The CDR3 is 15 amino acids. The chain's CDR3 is CASSIPGQGNTEAFF. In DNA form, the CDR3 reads TGTGCCAGTAGTATCCCGGGACAGGGGAACACTGAAGCTTTCTTT. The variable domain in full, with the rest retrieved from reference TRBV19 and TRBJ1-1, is DGGITQSPKYLFRKEGQNVTLSCEQNLNHDAMYWYRQDPGQGLRLIYYSQIVNDFQKGDIAEGYSVSREKKESFPLTVTSAQKNPTAFYLCASSIPGQGNTEAFFGQGTRLTVV.

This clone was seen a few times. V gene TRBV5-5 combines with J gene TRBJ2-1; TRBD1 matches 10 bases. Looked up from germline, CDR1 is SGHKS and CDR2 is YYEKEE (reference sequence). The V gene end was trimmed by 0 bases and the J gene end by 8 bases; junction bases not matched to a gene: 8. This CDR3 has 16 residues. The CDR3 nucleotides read TGTGCCAGCAGCTTGGGGGTTGGGACAGGGGTTGATGAGCAGTTCTTC. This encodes CASSLGVGTGVDEQFF. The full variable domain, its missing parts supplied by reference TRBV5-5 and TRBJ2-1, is DAGVTQSPTHLIKTRGQQVTLRCSPISGHKSVSWYQQVLGQGPQFIFQYYEKEERGRGNFPDRFSARQFPNYSSELNVNALLLGDSALYLCASSLGVGTGVDEQFFGPGTRLTVL.

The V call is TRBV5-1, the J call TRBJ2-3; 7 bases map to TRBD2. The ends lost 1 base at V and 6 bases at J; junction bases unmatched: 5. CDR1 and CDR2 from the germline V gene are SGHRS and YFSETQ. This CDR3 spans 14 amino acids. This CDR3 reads CASSLNRGGDTQYF. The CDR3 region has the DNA TGCGCCAGCAGCTTGAACCGGGGAGGGGATACGCAGTATTTT.

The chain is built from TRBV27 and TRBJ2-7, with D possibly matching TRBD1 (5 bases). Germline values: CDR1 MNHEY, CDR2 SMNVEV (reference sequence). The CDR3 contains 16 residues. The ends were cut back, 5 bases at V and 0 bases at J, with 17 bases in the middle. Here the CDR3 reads CASSPPPGLRSYEQYF. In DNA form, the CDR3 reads TGTGCCAGCAGTCCCCCCCCAGGGCTACGCTCCTACGAGCAGTACTTC.

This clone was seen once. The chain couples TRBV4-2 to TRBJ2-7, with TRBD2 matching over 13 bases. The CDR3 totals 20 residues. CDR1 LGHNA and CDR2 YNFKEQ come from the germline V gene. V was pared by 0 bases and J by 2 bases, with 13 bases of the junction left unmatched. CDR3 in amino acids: CASSQEGAGGTSGVTYEQYF. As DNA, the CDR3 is TGTGCCAGCAGCCAAGAAGGGGCAGGTGGGACTAGCGGGGTTACCTACGAGCAGTACTTC.

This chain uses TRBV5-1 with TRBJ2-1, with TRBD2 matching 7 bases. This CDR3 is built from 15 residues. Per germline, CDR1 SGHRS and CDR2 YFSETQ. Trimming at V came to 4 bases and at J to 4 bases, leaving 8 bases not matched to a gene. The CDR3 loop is CASSAGTTSYNEQFF. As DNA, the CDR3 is TGCGCCAGCAGCGCAGGGACTACCAGTTACAATGAGCAGTTCTTC.

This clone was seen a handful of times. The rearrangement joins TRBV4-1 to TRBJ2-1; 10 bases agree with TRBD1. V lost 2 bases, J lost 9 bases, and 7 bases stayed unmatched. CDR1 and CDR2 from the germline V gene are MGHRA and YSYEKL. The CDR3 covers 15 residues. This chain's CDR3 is CASSQSPGQGFEQFF. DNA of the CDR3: TGCGCCAGCAGCCAATCACCGGGACAGGGGTTTGAGCAGTTCTTC.

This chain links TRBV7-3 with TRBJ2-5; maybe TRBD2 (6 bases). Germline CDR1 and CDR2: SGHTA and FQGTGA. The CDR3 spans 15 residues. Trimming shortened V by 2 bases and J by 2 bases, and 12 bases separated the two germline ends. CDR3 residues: CASSLLGGRQETQYF. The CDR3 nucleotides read TGTGCCAGCAGCTTACTGGGAGGACGGCAAGAGACCCAGTACTTC. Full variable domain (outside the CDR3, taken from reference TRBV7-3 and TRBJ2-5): GAGVSQTPSNKVTEKGKYVELRCDPISGHTALYWYRQSLGQGPEFLIYFQGTGAADDSGLPNDRFFAVRPEGSVSTLKIQRTERGDSAVYLCASSLLGGRQETQYFGPGTRLLVL.

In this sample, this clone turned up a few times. The CDR3 coding sequence is TGTGCCAGCAGTGAAGGCTATCTGTCCGGCAATGAGCAGTTCTTC. As protein: CASSEGYLSGNEQFF. This chain uses TRBV6-1 with TRBJ2-1; D unresolved. V lost 1 base and J lost 6, with 13 bases in between. CDR1 and CDR2 (germline): MNHNS, SASEGT. The CDR3 length is 15 residues.